A selection of T cell receptor beta chains follows, all from one sample in a study of T-cell memory formation after mild COVID-19. Using its own MiXCR run on the 5' RACE reads, TCRdb lists one record per CDR3 protein. The sample records approximately 580,000 distinct CDR3 sequences, roughly 20% being singletons. Specimen: PBMCs or a T cell subset sorted from them (not recorded which). The receptor set was obtained from an adult woman who had mild COVID-19 (a few samples of this study predate the infection). Cell type and time point are not known. The conserved cysteine and the conserved F or W are not part of the CDR3 here. The order of the fields is V gene, J gene, CDR3 protein.

V gene: TRBV20-1
J gene: TRBJ1-5
CDR3 protein: SARARGISNQPQH

V gene: TRBV5-1
J gene: TRBJ2-1
CDR3 protein: ASSLGLAGGRYEQF

V gene: TRBV19
J gene: TRBJ1-3
CDR3 protein: ASTETYRGRSGNTIY

V gene: TRBV7-9
J gene: TRBJ1-2
CDR3 protein: ASSSRAQNYGYT

V gene: TRBV4-2
J gene: TRBJ2-1
CDR3 protein: ASSQRPGVDEQF

V gene: TRBV15
J gene: TRBJ2-1
CDR3 protein: ATSSGTGDHLIDEQF

V gene: TRBV11-2
J gene: TRBJ2-7
CDR3 protein: ASSLEVAPSYEQY

V gene: TRBV18
J gene: TRBJ2-7
CDR3 protein: ASSPGRQGKQY

V gene: TRBV18
J gene: TRBJ1-1
CDR3 protein: ASSSGTPRMNTEAF

V gene: TRBV7-6
J gene: TRBJ1-1
CDR3 protein: ASSLYTGGMNTEAF

V gene: TRBV21-1
J gene: TRBJ2-3
CDR3 protein: ASSSSSGGTDTQY

V gene: TRBV5-1
J gene: TRBJ2-3
CDR3 protein: ASSLWTSGSTDTQY

V gene: TRBV20-1
J gene: TRBJ1-4
CDR3 protein: SALTNEKLF

V gene: TRBV5-1
J gene: TRBJ2-1
CDR3 protein: ASSLAHPGLASNEQF

V gene: TRBV27
J gene: TRBJ1-2
CDR3 protein: ASSLQGQYGYT

V gene: TRBV7-9
J gene: TRBJ2-1
CDR3 protein: ASSFTARLAGDNEQF

V gene: TRBV21-1
J gene: TRBJ2-5
CDR3 protein: ASTQETQY

V gene: TRBV9
J gene: TRBJ1-4
CDR3 protein: ASSIWTGGGNEKLF

V gene: TRBV9
J gene: TRBJ1-1
CDR3 protein: ASSDRSTWSGNTEAF

V gene: TRBV20-1
J gene: TRBJ2-2
CDR3 protein: SASHLNTGELF

V gene: TRBV6-4
J gene: TRBJ2-2
CDR3 protein: ASSRRPNTGELF

V gene: TRBV29-1
J gene: TRBJ2-3
CDR3 protein: SVVGLTDTQY

V gene: TRBV19
J gene: TRBJ1-1
CDR3 protein: ASSSNRGNTEAF

V gene: TRBV2
J gene: TRBJ2-7
CDR3 protein: ASSEMYEQY

V gene: TRBV5-1
J gene: TRBJ2-7
CDR3 protein: ASSLQSSGGPVYEQY

V gene: TRBV18
J gene: TRBJ1-2
CDR3 protein: ASSPGQDFYGYT

V gene: TRBV7-6
J gene: TRBJ2-7
CDR3 protein: ASSSPRGSGGEQY

V gene: TRBV6-5
J gene: TRBJ2-1
CDR3 protein: ASSLLLAGNEQF

V gene: TRBV7-8
J gene: TRBJ2-3
CDR3 protein: ASSLPRTGGDTDTQY

V gene: TRBV7-9
J gene: TRBJ2-7
CDR3 protein: ASSYRGFDEQY

V gene: TRBV7-8
J gene: TRBJ2-5
CDR3 protein: ASSWGLAGAGETQY